This entry lists 15 T cell receptor beta chains sequenced from one sample in a study of T cells after yellow fever vaccination. Using its own MiXCR run on the 5' RACE reads, TCRdb lists one record per CDR3 protein. The table has tens of thousands of distinct CDR3 sequences, roughly 5% seen once. The specimen was PBMCs, either bulk or a sorted T-cell subset (CD4+, CD8+, memory, or dextramer-sorted; not recorded which), collected roughly 46 days after the first yellow fever vaccination. The origin of the receptors is a man between 18 and 29 years old who received the YFV17D yellow fever vaccine.

Many counts were recorded for this clonotype. The chain couples TRBV12-3 or TRBV12-4 to TRBJ1-2, with a tentative D call TRBD1 (6 bases). V was cut by 4 bases and J by 4 bases, with 10 bases left in between. The CDR3 length is 13 residues. DNA for the CDR3: TGTGCCAGCAGTTCACAGGGTAGCTATGGCTACACCTTC. This translates into CASSSQGSYGYTF.

This clonotype is labeled as medium-sized. The chain is built from TRBV2 and TRBJ2-7; TRBD1 aligns across 12 bases. Unmatched junction bases numbered 7, after V lost 9 bases and J lost 7 bases. The CDR3 is 13 residues long. The germline V gene encodes CDR1 SNHLY and CDR2 FYNNEI. The CDR3 protein is CASSGTGGGEQYF. The CDR3 coding sequence is TGTGCCAGTTCCGGGACAGGGGGCGGGGAGCAGTACTTC. Using reference TRBV2 and TRBJ2-7 for the parts outside the CDR3, the full variable domain is EPEVTQTPSHQVTQMGQEVILRCVPISNHLYFYWYRQILGQKVEFLVSFYNNEISEKSEIFDDQFSVERPDGSNFTLKIRSTKLEDSAMYFCASSGTGGGEQYFGPGTRLTVT.

There are many counts of this clonotype. This chain links TRBV20-1 with TRBJ2-5, with TRBD2 as a possible D gene (5 bases). Germline values: CDR1 DFQATT, CDR2 SNEGSKA (reference sequence). The CDR3 sequence is 14 residues long. Trimming pared 0 bases from V and 1 base from J, leaving 9 bases between. Here the CDR3 DNA reads TGCAGTGCTAGAGATAGCGCTACCCAAGAGACCCAGTACTTC. Translation gives CSARDSATQETQYF.

This clonotype appeared many times. The chain is built from TRBV5-6 and TRBJ2-2; no definite D call. The germline V gene has CDR1 SGHDT and CDR2 YYEEEE. Trimming removed 1 base from V and 1 base from J, with 8 bases in between. The CDR3 consists of 15 residues. CDR3 loop: CASSLLAVNTGELFF. The CDR3 DNA follows: TGTGCCAGCAGCTTGCTTGCAGTGAACACCGGGGAGCTGTTTTTT.

Turning to this clonotype: It may be a read error: a sequence one base away is much more abundant. The chain employs TRBV7-8 and TRBJ2-3; D is undetermined. The CDR3 has 12 amino acids. The germline CDR1 and CDR2 sequences are SGHVS and FQNEAQ. The CDR3 loop reads CACSLRTDTQYF. The CDR3 DNA is TGTGCCTGCAGCTTACGTACAGATACGCAGTATTTT.

This clonotype was observed at least ten times. The V gene is TRBV7-2, the J gene TRBJ2-1, with 13 nucleotides matching TRBD2. Germline CDR1 is SGHTA and CDR2 is FQGNSA. The CDR3 is made up of 15 amino acids. The junction had 5 bases not matched to a gene; V was cut back by 5 bases and J by 7 bases. The CDR3 nucleotides are TGTGCCAGCAGCAACGGACTAGCGGGGGCAAATGAGCAGTTCTTC. Translated, it gives CASSNGLAGANEQFF.

This clonotype was seen repeatedly, ten times or more. The chain carries TRBV9 and TRBJ2-3, with D hard to call. Germline loops: CDR1 SGDLS, CDR2 YYNGEE. Trimming left V 4 bases short and J 0 bases short, with 6 bases between. The CDR3 sequence is 13 residues long. The CDR3 spells CASSQVSTDTQYF. In DNA form, the CDR3 reads TGTGCCAGCAGCCAAGTAAGCACAGATACGCAGTATTTT.

This clonotype was picked up many times. The genes are TRBV6-5 and TRBJ1-5; TRBD1 agrees at 7 bases. Germline values: CDR1 MNHEY, CDR2 SVGAGI. CDR3 size: 12 residues. V lost 5 bases, J lost 16 bases, and 11 bases stayed unmatched. DNA of the CDR3: TGTGCCAGCAGTCCTGCCAACGGACAGGCTCATTTT. This sequence encodes CASSPANGQAHF.

This clonotype has a count of ten or more. The rearrangement links TRBV20-1 to TRBJ2-3, with D maybe TRBD2 (5 bases). The CDR3 consists of 14 residues. V lost 6 bases, J lost 4 bases, and 17 bases lay in between. Germline-derived CDR1 and CDR2 are DFQATT and SNEGSKA (reference sequence). The CDR3 bases are TGCAGTGCCTACGCGGGCCTCGGGGCAGATACGCAGTATTTT. Translating gives CSAYAGLGADTQYF.

This clonotype came up many times. The J gene is TRBJ2-5, the V gene TRBV3-1; 14 bases are shared with TRBD2. CDR1 and CDR2 (germline): LGHDT, YNNKEL (reference sequence). The CDR3 consists of 16 residues. The trim removed 5 bases at V and 2 bases at J, leaving 4 bases unmatched. The CDR3 here is CASSTRLAGGQETQYF. CDR3 coding DNA: TGTGCCAGCAGCACAAGACTAGCGGGGGGGCAAGAGACCCAGTACTTC.

The chain joins TRBV7-2 to TRBJ2-3; either TRBD1 or TRBD2 may supply D (6 bases each). Germline V gives CDR1 SGHTA, CDR2 FQGNSA. V gave up 6 bases and J gave up 2 bases, with 21 bases separating them. There are 17 residues in the CDR3. CDR3 sequence: CASSRIQGRNYTDTQYF. CDR3 nucleotide sequence: TGTGCCAGCAGTCGTATTCAGGGGAGGAACTACACAGATACGCAGTATTTT.

This clonotype was seen at least ten times. The rearrangement uses TRBV9 and TRBJ2-2, with D possibly being TRBD1 or TRBD2 (5 bases each). Per germline, CDR1 SGDLS and CDR2 YYNGEE. V lost 3 bases and J 2 bases, leaving 11 bases between the germline ends. The CDR3 sequence is 15 residues long. DNA for the CDR3: TGTGCCAGCAGCGCTGGGACGGGTAACACCGGGGAGCTGTTTTTT. Its translation: CASSAGTGNTGELFF.

This clonotype showed up many times. The chain joins TRBV11-2 to TRBJ1-1; D is uncertain. This CDR3 has 13 amino acids. Deletions cut 4 bases from V and 1 base from J, with 7 bases between. The germline gives CDR1 SGHAT, CDR2 FQNNGV. The CDR3 coding sequence is TGTGCCAGCAGCTATTGGACGAACACTGAAGCTTTCTTT. The encoded protein is CASSYWTNTEAFF.

This clonotype was recorded at least ten times. This chain connects TRBV7-8 to TRBJ2-7, with D unresolved. The CDR3 covers 13 residues. The V end was cut by 5 bases, the J end by 5 bases, with 13 bases between. CDR1 is SGHVS, CDR2 FQNEAQ, per germline. CDR3 loop: CASSAEVGHEQYF. The CDR3 bases are TGTGCCAGCAGCGCAGAGGTCGGGCACGAGCAGTACTTC.

This clonotype was counted at least ten times. The chain is built from TRBV11-2 and TRBJ1-5; D not resolved. The V end lost 1 base, the J end lost 9 bases, and 10 bases lay between the germline ends. CDR1 and CDR2 from the germline V gene are SGHAT and FQNNGV. The CDR3 is 13 residues long. The CDR3 spells CASSLGPWTPQHF. DNA for the CDR3: TGTGCCAGCAGCTTAGGCCCCTGGACGCCCCAGCATTTT.